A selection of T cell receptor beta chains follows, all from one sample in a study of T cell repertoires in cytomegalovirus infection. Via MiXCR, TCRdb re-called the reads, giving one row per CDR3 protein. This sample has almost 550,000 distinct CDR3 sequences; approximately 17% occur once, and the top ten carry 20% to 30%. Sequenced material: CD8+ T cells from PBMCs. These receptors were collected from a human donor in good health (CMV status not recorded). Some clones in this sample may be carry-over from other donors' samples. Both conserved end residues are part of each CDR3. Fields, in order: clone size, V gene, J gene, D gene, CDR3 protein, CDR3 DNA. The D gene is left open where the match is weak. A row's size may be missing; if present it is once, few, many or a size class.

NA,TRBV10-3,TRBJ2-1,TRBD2,CATLSSGKDNEQFF,TGTGCCACCTTGAGTAGCGGGAAAGATAATGAGCAGTTCTTC
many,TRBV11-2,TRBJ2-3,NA,CASSPRTGTTDTQYF,TGTGCCAGCAGCCCCCGGACCGGGACCACAGATACGCAGTATTTT
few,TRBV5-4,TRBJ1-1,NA,CASSLEGVSGAFF,TGTGCCAGCAGCTTGGAAGGTGTCTCGGGAGCTTTCTTT
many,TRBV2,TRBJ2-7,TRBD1,CASQPGQGAGEQYF,TGTGCCAGCCAACCGGGACAGGGGGCGGGCGAGCAGTACTTC
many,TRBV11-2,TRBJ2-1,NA,CASSLGQPNSYNEQFF,TGTGCCAGCAGCCTTGGACAGCCAAACTCCTACAATGAGCAGTTCTTC
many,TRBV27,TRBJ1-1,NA,CASVRAGRVTEAFF,TGTGCCAGCGTTCGTGCGGGACGGGTCACTGAAGCTTTCTTT
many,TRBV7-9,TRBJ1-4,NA,CASSPPGLGEKLFF,TGTGCCAGCAGCCCACCGGGACTGGGAGAAAAACTGTTTTTT
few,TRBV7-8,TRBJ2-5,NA,CASSSRPGETQYF,TGTGCCAGCAGCTCCAGGCCGGGGGAGACCCAGTACTTC
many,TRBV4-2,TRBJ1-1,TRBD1,CASSQPGQKNTEAFF,TGTGCCAGCAGCCAACCGGGACAGAAGAACACTGAAGCTTTCTTT
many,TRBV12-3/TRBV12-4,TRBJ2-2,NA,CASKPPIDSNTGELFF,TGTGCCAGCAAGCCTCCGATAGATTCGAACACCGGGGAGCTGTTTTTT
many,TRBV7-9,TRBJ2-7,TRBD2,CASSNRLREGWREQYF,TGTGCCAGCAGCAACCGACTTCGGGAGGGGTGGCGGGAGCAGTACTTC
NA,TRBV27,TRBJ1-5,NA,CASSFSVFSNQPQHF,TGTGCCAGCAGTTTTTCGGTGTTTAGCAATCAGCCCCAGCATTTT
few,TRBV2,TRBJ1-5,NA,CASSINPGDGTLGRQPQHF,TGTGCCAGCAGTATAAACCCCGGGGATGGGACCCTAGGGAGACAGCCCCAGCATTTT
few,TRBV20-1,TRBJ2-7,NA,CSASGISSYEQYF,TGCAGTGCTAGCGGGATTAGCTCCTACGAGCAGTACTTC
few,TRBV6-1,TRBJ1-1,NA,CASPGSGVEAFF,TGTGCCAGCCCGGGATCGGGGGTCGAAGCTTTCTTT
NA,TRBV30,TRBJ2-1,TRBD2,CAVISGRGGYNEQFF,TGTGCTGTGATTAGCGGGAGGGGGGGGTACAATGAGCAGTTCTTC
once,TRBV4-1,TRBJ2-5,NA,CASSQLFGEVAETQYF,TGCGCCAGCAGCCAACTATTTGGGGAGGTGGCGGAGACCCAGTACTTC
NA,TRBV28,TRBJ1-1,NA,CASTVDLANTEAFF,TGTGCCAGCACCGTAGATTTGGCGAACACTGAAGCTTTCTTT
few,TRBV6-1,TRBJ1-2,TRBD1,CASSTGAGQGRTANYGYTF,TGTGCCAGCAGTACGGGGGCCGGACAGGGACGAACCGCTAACTATGGCTACACCTTC
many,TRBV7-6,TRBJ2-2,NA,CASSRSPGENTGELFF,TGTGCCAGCAGCCGATCCCCGGGGGAAAACACCGGGGAGCTGTTTTTT
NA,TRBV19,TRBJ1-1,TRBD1,CASSQKPGQGNTEAFF,TGTGCCAGTAGCCAAAAACCGGGACAGGGGAACACTGAAGCTTTCTTT
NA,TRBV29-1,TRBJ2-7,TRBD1,CSGGTGNYEQYF,TGCAGCGGCGGGACAGGGAACTACGAGCAGTACTTC
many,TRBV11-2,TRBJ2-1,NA,CASRGPEGGMNEQFF,TGTGCCAGCAGGGGGCCGGAGGGAGGAATGAATGAGCAGTTCTTC
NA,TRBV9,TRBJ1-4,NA,CASSVAGGKREKLFF,TGTGCCAGCAGCGTAGCCGGAGGGAAGAGGGAAAAACTGTTTTTT
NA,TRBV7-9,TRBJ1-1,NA,CASSSSPPHPEAFF,TGTGCCAGCAGCTCTTCCCCACCACACCCTGAAGCTTTCTTT
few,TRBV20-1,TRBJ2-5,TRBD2,CSARSGGGTSWDQETQYF,TGCAGTGCTAGATCCGGCGGGGGGACTAGTTGGGATCAAGAGACCCAGTACTTC
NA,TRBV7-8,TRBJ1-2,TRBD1,CASSLRRTGEYYTF,TGTGCCAGCAGCCTCCGTAGGACAGGCGAATATTACACCTTC
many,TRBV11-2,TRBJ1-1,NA,CASRAGVMNTEAFF,TGTGCCAGCAGGGCAGGGGTCATGAACACTGAAGCTTTCTTT
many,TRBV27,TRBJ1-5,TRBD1,CASSFTGGQNQPQHF,TGTGCCAGCAGTTTTACAGGGGGCCAAAATCAGCCCCAGCATTTT
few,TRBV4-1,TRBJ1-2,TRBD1,CASSQESRTGGGYGYTF,TGCGCCAGCAGCCAAGAATCCCGGACAGGGGGCGGCTATGGCTACACCTTC